These 31 T cell receptor beta chains were all obtained from the same sample, sequenced in a study of blood T cell repertoires in COVID-19. Using immunoSEQ multiplex PCR, the repertoire was profiled, and TCRdb retains in-frame clones only, with some absent. The sample lists about 150,000 clones; roughly 83% were seen once. Material for sequencing was peripheral blood. These receptors were collected from a woman aged 55-70 years with acute or convalescent COVID-19.

This clone was seen a handful of times. The V and J genes are TRBV3-1 (or the pseudogene TRBV3-2) and TRBJ2-7; TRBD1 aligns across 7 bases. Germline CDR1 and CDR2: LGHDT and YNNKEL (reference sequence). J was trimmed by 3 bases and V by 4 bases; bases with no gene match: 3. The CDR3 has 13 amino acids. The CDR3 region is CASSLQGVYEQYF. The CDR3 nucleotides are TGTGCCAGCAGCCTGCAGGGGGTCTACGAGCAGTACTTC.

This clone has only one observation. The rearrangement joins TRBV3-1 (or the pseudogene TRBV3-2) to TRBJ1-2; D remains unclear. The length of the CDR3 is 13 residues. CDR1 is LGHDT, CDR2 YNNKEL, per germline (reference sequence). Trimming removed 5 bases at V and 2 bases at J, with 9 bases between. CDR3 amino acids: CASSTGVNYGYTF. CDR3 coding DNA: TGTGCCAGCAGCACCGGGGTAAACTATGGCTACACCTTC.

This clone has a single count. This chain joins TRBV11-1 and TRBJ2-3, with 9 bases matching TRBD2. The CDR3 has 14 amino acids. The V and J ends lost 3 bases and 4 bases, in that order; junction bases with no gene match: 2. CDR1 and CDR2 (germline): SGHAT, FQDESV (reference sequence). The chain's CDR3 is CASSFTSGSDTQYF. The CDR3 nucleotides read TGTGCCAGCAGCTTCACTAGCGGGTCAGATACGCAGTATTTT.

The chain uses TRBV7-3 and TRBJ2-2; D not resolved. The CDR3 spans 14 residues. V gave up 5 bases and J gave up 0 bases, with 7 bases separating them. The germline CDR1 and CDR2 sequences are SGHTA and FQGTGA. CDR3 region: CASSDSANTGELFF. For the CDR3, the DNA is TGTGCCAGCAGCGACTCCGCGAACACCGGGGAGCTGTTTTTT.

V is TRBV6-5 and J is TRBJ2-4; 7 positions match TRBD1. The CDR3 extends over 14 amino acids. The J segment lost 2 bases and the V segment lost 6 bases, leaving 4 bases of the junction unmatched. In germline, CDR1 is MNHEY, CDR2 SVGAGI. The CDR3 here is CASRQTGTKNIQYF. CDR3 DNA sequence: TGTGCCAGCAGACAGACAGGGACCAAAAACATTCAGTACTTC.

The CDR3 nucleotides are TGTGCCAGCAGCCTTGGGACAGGGACGGATTTCTTC. Residues: CASSLGTGTDFF. The chain links TRBV5-4 to TRBJ2-1; 9 bases fit TRBD1. The CDR3 has 12 residues. J lost 16 bases, V lost 4 bases, and 9 bases had no gene match. Germline CDR1 reads SGHNT; CDR2 reads YYREEE (reference sequence).

The rearrangement uses TRBV9 and TRBJ1-2; maybe TRBD1 (6 bases). Germline V lookup: CDR1 SGDLS, CDR2 YYNGEE. V lost 0 bases and J 5 bases, leaving 8 bases between the germline ends. This CDR3 comprises 13 residues. The CDR3 bases are TGTGCCAGCAGCGTAGCAGGGGCGTATGGCTACACCTTC. It specifies CASSVAGAYGYTF.

This clone came up once. This rearrangement joins TRBV10-3 to TRBJ1-1; tentative D call: TRBD1 (6 bases). Looked up from germline, CDR1 is ENHRY and CDR2 is SYGVKD. CDR3 length: 14 residues. V lost 5 bases and J 4 bases, leaving 14 bases between the germline ends. The CDR3 loop reads CAISIGQYGTEAFF. Here the CDR3 DNA reads TGTGCCATCAGTATAGGACAGTACGGCACTGAAGCTTTCTTT.

This chain links TRBV14 with TRBJ2-3; maybe TRBD2 (6 bases). Germline CDR1 reads SGHDN; CDR2 reads FVKESK. CDR3 length: 18 residues. V shed 3 bases and J shed 3 bases, with 22 bases lying between them. This CDR3 is CASSHLATGREATDTQYF. CDR3 sequence (DNA): TGTGCCAGCAGCCACTTAGCCACGGGCAGGGAGGCGACAGATACGCAGTATTTT.

The chain couples TRBV10-2 to TRBJ1-5; D possibly corresponds to TRBD1 (6 bases). Germline V lookup: CDR1 WSHSY, CDR2 SAAADI. The germline V and J ends were trimmed by 3 bases and 7 bases, with 16 bases remaining between them. This CDR3 contains 15 residues. The CDR3 DNA reads TGCGCCAGCAGTGACCTAGGACAGATGGTCCAGCCCCAGCATTTT. Translation gives CASSDLGQMVQPQHF.

The J gene is TRBJ2-7, the V gene TRBV6-5; TRBD2 is a possible D gene (6 bases). CDR1 is MNHEY and CDR2 is SVGAGI in the germline V gene. V lost 7 bases and J lost 4, with 17 bases in between. The CDR3 is 14 residues long. The CDR3 sequence is CASTRRRGKYEQYF. In nucleotides, the CDR3 is TGTGCCAGCACCCGCCGACGGGGGAAGTACGAGCAGTACTTC.

V and J are TRBV12-3 or TRBV12-4 and TRBJ1-3, with no clear D. This CDR3 spans 13 amino acids. V dropped 3 bases and J dropped 1 base, with 4 bases sitting between them. CDR3 in amino acids: CASSFGSGNTIYF. The CDR3 DNA sequence: TGTGCCAGCAGTTTCGGGTCTGGAAACACCATATATTTT.

This chain links TRBV20-1 with TRBJ2-1, with unresolved D. Looked up from germline, CDR1 is DFQATT and CDR2 is SNEGSKA (reference sequence). Trimming took 3 bases from V and 4 from J, leaving 7 bases between them. The CDR3 is 12 residues long. The CDR3 loop is CSASGEYNEQFF. In nucleotides, the CDR3 is TGCAGTGCTAGTGGCGAATACAATGAGCAGTTCTTC.

Here the CDR3 reads CASSLNNAVEAFF. DNA for the CDR3: TGTGCCAGCAGCTTAAACAATGCAGTTGAAGCTTTCTTT. J is TRBJ1-1 and V is TRBV7-2; D is unresolved. Trimming cost V 2 bases and J 7 bases, with 11 bases left between them. Germline lookup yields CDR1 SGHTA and CDR2 FQGNSA. The CDR3 is 13 amino acids.

This clone was picked up one time. This chain connects TRBV5-1 to TRBJ2-2; possible D gene TRBD1, 8 bases. This CDR3 spans 17 amino acids. Trimming pared 0 bases from V and 3 bases from J, leaving 15 bases between. The germline gives CDR1 SGHRS, CDR2 YFSETQ. The CDR3 DNA follows: TGCGCCAGCAGCTTGGGGGGGGGACAGGCCCACACCGGGGAGCTGTTTTTT. This gives the protein CASSLGGGQAHTGELFF.

The CDR3 sequence: CASSQHGGFAEAFF. For the CDR3, the DNA is TGTGCCAGCAGCCAACACGGGGGGTTCGCTGAAGCTTTCTTT. J is TRBJ1-1 and V is TRBV3-1 (or the pseudogene TRBV3-2); D may be TRBD1 (5 bases). Germline CDR1 is LGHDT and CDR2 is YNNKEL (reference sequence). V lost 2 bases and J lost 6, with 13 bases in between. The CDR3 contains 14 residues.

The CDR3 loop is CASGTPGYLALNQPQHF. CDR3 bases: TGTGCCAGCGGAACCCCGGGGTACTTAGCTCTAAATCAGCCCCAGCATTTT. The rearrangement uses TRBV28 and TRBJ1-5; D is ambiguous. The CDR3 has 17 amino acids. The V gene's germline CDR1 is MDHEN and CDR2 SYDVKM. V lost 8 bases, J lost 4 bases, and 24 bases lay in between. Combining the CDR3 with reference TRBV28 and TRBJ1-5 gives the whole variable domain DVKVTQSSRYLVKRTGEKVFLECVQDMDHENMFWYRQDPGLGLRLIYFSYDVKMKEKGDIPEGYSVSREKKERFSLILESASTNQTSMYLCASGTPGYLALNQPQHFGDGTRLSIL.

The CDR3 region is CASSMTEWADTQYF. The CDR3 bases are TGTGCCAGTAGTATGACCGAATGGGCGGATACGCAGTATTTT. J is TRBJ2-3 and V is TRBV19; D not resolved. With 3 bases removed from V and 6 bases from J, the gap between germline ends came to 13 bases. This CDR3 contains 14 residues. Per germline, CDR1 LNHDA and CDR2 SQIVND (reference sequence).

The V gene is TRBV10-3, the J gene TRBJ2-7; tentatively, D is TRBD1 (6 bases). The CDR3 contains 13 residues. Looked up from germline, CDR1 is ENHRY and CDR2 is SYGVKD. The V end was cut by 5 bases, the J end by 0 bases, with 8 bases between. CDR3 nucleotides: TGTGCCATCAGTCGGGACAACTCCTACGAGCAGTACTTC. Encoded protein: CAISRDNSYEQYF.

This clone has just a few counts. The gene calls are TRBV9 and TRBJ2-1, with D maybe TRBD1 (6 bases). V lost 2 bases and J 4 bases, leaving 16 bases between the germline ends. This CDR3 region has 16 residues. Germline loops: CDR1 SGDLS, CDR2 YYNGEE. Here the CDR3 DNA reads TGTGCCAGCAGCGTGTCGGGGTGGGGGCTTTACAATGAGCAGTTCTTC. Translated, it gives CASSVSGWGLYNEQFF.

The CDR3 sequence: CASRRSGTGSGYNEQFF. The CDR3 DNA reads TGTGCCAGCAGACGTTCCGGGACAGGATCGGGGTACAATGAGCAGTTCTTC. The gene calls are TRBV7-9 and TRBJ2-1; 8 bases line up with TRBD1. CDR3 length: 17 amino acids. The germline CDR1 and CDR2 sequences are SEHNR and FQNEAQ (reference sequence). The V gene end was trimmed by 6 bases and the J gene end by 4 bases; junction bases not matched to a gene: 14.

This clone was observed once. The chain has TRBV4-1 and TRBJ1-6; tentative D call: TRBD1 (6 bases). V dropped 2 bases and J dropped 8 bases, with 16 bases sitting between them. The CDR3 length is 16 residues. Germline-derived CDR1 and CDR2 are MGHRA and YSYEKL. DNA for the CDR3: TGCGCCAGCAGCCAATACCCTGCAGGGGTATATTCACCCCTCCACTTT. Amino acid sequence: CASSQYPAGVYSPLHF.

The chain couples TRBV19 to TRBJ1-6; D unresolved. The CDR3 contains 12 residues. Germline values: CDR1 LNHDA, CDR2 SQIVND (reference sequence). The V and J ends lost 7 bases and 10 bases respectively, with 11 bases between them. DNA of the CDR3: TGTGCCAGTAAAGGAGTTGGGTCACCCCTCCACTTT. This encodes CASKGVGSPLHF.

V and J are TRBV12-3 or TRBV12-4 and TRBJ1-2; 8 bases fit TRBD1. V lost 4 bases and J lost 7; bases outside the gene matches: 5. The length of the CDR3 is 13 residues. CDR3 sequence (DNA): TGTGCCAGCAGTTACCTGGACAGGGTTGGCTACACCTTC. Translation: CASSYLDRVGYTF.

The chain has TRBV13 and TRBJ1-2; D may be TRBD1 (5 bases). This CDR3 has 14 amino acids. V gave up 5 bases and J gave up 7 bases, with 17 bases separating them. CDR1 is PRHDT, CDR2 FYEKMQ, per germline (reference sequence). Here the CDR3 DNA reads TGTGCCAGCAGCCAGACCCGGGGGGGGAGTGGCTACACCTTC. It codes for CASSQTRGGSGYTF.

This rearrangement joins TRBV6-1 to TRBJ1-2, with a tentative D call TRBD1 (6 bases). This CDR3 has 17 residues. In germline, CDR1 is MNHNS, CDR2 SASEGT. The ends were cut back, 0 bases at V and 6 bases at J, with 20 bases in the middle. CDR3 DNA: TGTGCCAGCAGTGAAGCGTTAACCCGCCGGGACACCGATGGCTACACCTTC. This gives the protein CASSEALTRRDTDGYTF.

The chain uses TRBV4-1 and TRBJ2-7; 10 nucleotides agree with TRBD1. V lost 1 base and J lost 3; bases outside the gene matches: 0. The CDR3 consists of 14 residues. The germline gives CDR1 MGHRA, CDR2 YSYEKL. The CDR3 here is CASSQGDRGYEQYF. CDR3 DNA: TGCGCCAGCAGCCAAGGGGACAGGGGCTACGAGCAGTACTTC.

The chain carries TRBV6-5 and TRBJ1-2, with D perhaps TRBD1 (6 bases). V lost 6 bases to trimming and J lost 8 bases, with 13 bases between them. Germline V gene sequence: CDR1 MNHEY, CDR2 SVGAGI. The CDR3 has 12 residues. The CDR3 DNA follows: TGTGCCAGCAGAAACAGGGTCGGGGGCTACACCTTC. Its protein product is CASRNRVGGYTF.

This clone has just one count. The genes are TRBV12-3 or TRBV12-4 and TRBJ2-3; TRBD1 aligns across 7 bases. Trimming at V came to 7 bases and at J to 5 bases, leaving 6 bases not matched to a gene. CDR3 length: 13 amino acids. CDR3 in amino acids: CASIRDRGDTQYF. CDR3 DNA: TGTGCCAGCATACGGGACAGAGGAGATACGCAGTATTTT.

This chain uses TRBV10-2 with TRBJ1-2, with TRBD1 as a possible D gene (5 bases). Germline V lookup: CDR1 WSHSY, CDR2 SAAADI. Trimming cost V 10 bases and J 1 base, with 16 bases left between them. The CDR3 has 14 amino acids. The DNA for the CDR3 is TGCGCCACCACTGGGGGGAAGGATAACTATGGCTACACCTTC. This sequence encodes CATTGGKDNYGYTF.

The chain couples TRBV18 to TRBJ1-2, with D possibly being TRBD1 (5 bases). Deletions cut 3 bases from V and 5 bases from J, with 13 bases between. From germline, CDR1 is KGHSH and CDR2 LQKENI. This CDR3 is 14 amino acids long. The CDR3 bases are TGTGCCAGCTCACCGCGGACGGACAATTATGGCTACACCTTC. Its translation is CASSPRTDNYGYTF. Looking up the rest from reference TRBV18 and TRBJ1-2 gives the full variable domain: NAGVMQNPRHLVRRRGQEARLRCSPMKGHSHVYWYRQLPEEGLKFMVYLQKENIIDESGMPKERFSAEFPKEGPSILRIQQVVRGDSAAYFCASSPRTDNYGYTFGSGTRLTVV.